The entry that follows covers one T cell receptor beta chain sequence. The antigen is unknown. The data originate from a study of monozygotic twins with inflammatory bowel disease. Study-wide findings and caveats: IBD patients exhibited fewer clonotypes shared with other individuals than healthy twins, particularly with disease activity. Evidence failed to back one strong IBD-linked signal or clonotype.

From its re-call of the 5' RACE reads, TCRdb lists each CDR3 protein once, without DNA. The listing contains fewer than 400,000 distinct CDR3 sequences. CDR3 length: 15 residues. The germline gives CDR1 SGHAT, CDR2 FQNNGV. The J gene is TRBJ2-5, the V gene TRBV11-2; TCRdb's D call, TRBD2, is unchecked because there is no DNA. The sequence was obtained from a human donor with ulcerative colitis or Crohn's disease, or a healthy co-twin of an affected twin (not recorded which). Sequenced material: blood. The CDR3 is CASGPTSGRGETQYF.